This T cell receptor (beta chain) was profiled in a study of shared clonotypes between healthy human individuals. Naive-designated CD8 cells lacked CD45RO, were positively enriched for CCR7, and omitted terminally differentiated effector memory CD45RA+ cells. Repertoires were generated with immunoSEQ multiplex PCR, while TCRdb's copy carries only in-frame clones and drops some. The data hold about 2.1 million clones, with around 93% observed a single time. Germline V CDR1 and CDR2: SGDLS, YYNGEE. V was trimmed by 1 base and J by 3 bases, leaving 8 bases between them. The CDR3 loop spans 14 amino acids.

The chain has TRBV9 and TRBJ1-3; the D gene is possibly TRBD1 (5 bases). The clonotype was recovered from a man younger than 35 in good health. Some clones in this sample may be carry-over from other donors' samples. The sample consisted of naive CD8+ T cells from PBMCs. CDR3 nucleotides: TGTGCCAGCAGCGTAACGGGGGATGGAAACACCATATATTTT. Residues: CASSVTGDGNTIYF.